The sequence of this T cell receptor beta chain was determined in a study of beta chain features in type 1 diabetes (dated 2018 in TCRdb). General notes on the study: Patients and healthy donors did not differ in mean age, gender distribution, total cell number or subset yield. Across all samples, approximately 98,000,000 sorted cells were examined, and cell number per subset correlated strongly with RNA yield. The study compared TCRB repertoires of sorted circulating CD4+ T cell subsets between recently diagnosed type 1 diabetes patients and matched healthy donors. Regulatory and stem cell-like memory subsets were isolated from only 8 patients and about eight healthy donors, whereas naive and central memory subsets came from all 30 or so donors.

The CDR3 contains 14 residues, cysteine and phenylalanine counted. The sequence is cut down to CDR3 DNA, 42 bases in frame from base 1. From a lookup of the germline V gene (reference sequence), CDR1 and CDR2 are SEHNR and FQNEAQ. V drops 5 bases and J drops 1 base, leaving 11 bases in between. As regards this clone: There is no known antigen for this receptor. Base qualities are missing; no much larger clone stands one base away.

Each donor gave one peripheral blood draw, approximately 110 mL on average, collected into heparinised tubes. A BD FACSAria II was used to sort naive, central memory, regulatory and stem cell-like memory CD4+ T cells with a panel that included CD45RO, CCR7, CD25, CD127, CD95 and CD27. A purity above 95% was achieved for all sorted populations. PBMCs were isolated immediately by Lymphoprep density gradient centrifugation and stained directly without culture. So that batch effects would be minimized, each experiment stained and sorted samples in pairs, pairing one healthy donor with one patient. The entire amount of isolated RNA was reverse transcribed using the High Capacity cDNA Reverse Transcription Kit, so the sequenced TCRB transcripts were expressed ones. Naive, central memory and regulatory T cell samples underwent deep immunoSEQ sequencing, averaging around 3.9 million total reads per sample. Sorted cells were lysed in RLT buffer, and RNA was extracted using DNase-treated RNeasy Micro or Mini kits according to cell number. To prevent cross-contamination, every cell subset was processed on its own, while patient and healthy donor samples were processed together. The immunoSEQ multiplex PCR was used to amplify TCRB sequences from cDNA, yielding 87-bp fragments that span the CDR3 region. Sequencing of the amplicons was performed on the Illumina HiSeq platform. The authors' analysis ran thus. PCR bias was corrected computationally using synthetic template baselines, and reads within Hamming distance 2 were collapsed, with unmergeable singletons discarded. By aligning reads against IMGT, V, D and J genes, CDR3 length, and insertions or deletions at six rearrangement sites were assigned. Within each subset, clonotype counts were normalized to sorted cell number, after which true diversity and Gini coefficients were computed with the tcR R package. The overlap coefficient, calculated on TCRB nucleotide sequences, was used to quantify repertoire sharing. As a proxy for the pre-selection repertoire, out-of-frame TCRB sequences from naive cells were analyzed. The immuneACCESS repertoire file appears here via TCRdb, limited to in-frame rearrangements. These files lack a portion of the clones; in checked studies, under half of the deficit traces to unresolved V genes, and the cause of the others is not known. Clonal size and the V and J genes are those of that table, whereas D and trimming came from the DNA. Within this sample are some 230,000 clones, with 9.6% of them counted one time only. 0.034% of the sample goes to the ten largest clones.

What the authors observed across the whole study: Patients with type 1 diabetes made fewer insertions and deleted more nucleotides at VDJ recombination sites, implying thymic rearrangement abnormalities. Because the HLA sub-analyses included only small numbers of individuals, any influence of HLA type on TCRB rearrangement was left unresolved. Because cDNA rather than genomic DNA was sequenced, highly expressing activated cells could have been over-represented, although no difference in activation and CD3 levels was found between groups. Shorter templates might have been favored by PCR, but patient and control samples were amplified and corrected together, so both groups would have been affected equally by any skew. The naive, central memory and regulatory TCRB repertoires appeared to resemble one another more closely among patients than among healthy donors. A moderate but significant shortening of TCRB CDR3 length was observed in type 1 diabetes patients in all four CD4+ subsets.

The receptor was isolated from a woman between 18 and 29 years old in good health. The sequence links TRBV7-9 to TRBJ1-1, with a tentative D gene TRBD1 over 6 matching bases. The sequencing sample was made of naive CD4+ T cells from blood. The cell subset or site label, as the study defines it: true naive CD4+ T cells. The sequenced DNA is TGTGCCAGCAGCCCGCGGGGGCGGAACACTGAAGCTTTCTTT. The translation is CASSPRGRNTEAFF.